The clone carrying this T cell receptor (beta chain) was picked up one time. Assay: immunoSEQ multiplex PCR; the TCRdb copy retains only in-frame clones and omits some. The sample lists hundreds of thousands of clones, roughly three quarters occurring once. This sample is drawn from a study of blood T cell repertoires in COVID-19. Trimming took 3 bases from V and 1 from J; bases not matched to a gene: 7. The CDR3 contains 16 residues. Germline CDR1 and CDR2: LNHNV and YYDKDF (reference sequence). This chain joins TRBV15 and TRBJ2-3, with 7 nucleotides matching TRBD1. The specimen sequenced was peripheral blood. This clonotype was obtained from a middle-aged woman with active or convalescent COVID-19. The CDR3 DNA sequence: TGTGCCACCAGCAGGGGATACGGGACAGGCACAGATACGCAGTATTTT. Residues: CATSRGYGTGTDTQYF.